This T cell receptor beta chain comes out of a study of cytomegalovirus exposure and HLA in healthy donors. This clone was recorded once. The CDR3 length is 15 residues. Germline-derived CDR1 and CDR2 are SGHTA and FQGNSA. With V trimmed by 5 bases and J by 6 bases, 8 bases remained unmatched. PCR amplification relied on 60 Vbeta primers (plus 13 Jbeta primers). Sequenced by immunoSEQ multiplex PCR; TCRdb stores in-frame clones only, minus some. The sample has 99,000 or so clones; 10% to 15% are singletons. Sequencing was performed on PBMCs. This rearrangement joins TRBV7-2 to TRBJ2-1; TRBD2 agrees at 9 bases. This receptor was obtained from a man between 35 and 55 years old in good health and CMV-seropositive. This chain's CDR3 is CASSRGRAFGNEQFF. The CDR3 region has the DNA TGTGCCAGCAGCCGCGGGAGGGCTTTCGGCAATGAGCAGTTCTTC.